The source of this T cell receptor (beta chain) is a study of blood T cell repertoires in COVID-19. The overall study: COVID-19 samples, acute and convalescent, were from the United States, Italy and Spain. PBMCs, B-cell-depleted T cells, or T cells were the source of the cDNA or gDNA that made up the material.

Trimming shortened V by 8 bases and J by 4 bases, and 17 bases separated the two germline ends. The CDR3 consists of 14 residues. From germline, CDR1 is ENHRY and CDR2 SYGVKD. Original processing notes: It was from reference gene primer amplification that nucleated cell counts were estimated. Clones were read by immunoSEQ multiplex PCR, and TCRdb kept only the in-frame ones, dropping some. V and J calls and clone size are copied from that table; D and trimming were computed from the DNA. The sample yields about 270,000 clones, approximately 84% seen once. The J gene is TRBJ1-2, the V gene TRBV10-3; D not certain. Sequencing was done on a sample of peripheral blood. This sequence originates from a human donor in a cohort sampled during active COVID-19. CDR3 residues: CAIAPVEGGYGYTF. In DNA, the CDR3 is TGTGCCATCGCTCCAGTGGAGGGCGGCTATGGCTACACCTTC.